These 17 T cell receptor beta chains were sequenced from one sample in a study of shared clonotypes between healthy human individuals. Repertoires were generated with immunoSEQ multiplex PCR, while TCRdb's copy carries only in-frame clones and drops some. This sample has over 2 million clones, with roughly 90% found just once. Input material: naive CD4+ T cells from PBMCs. Documented subset: CD45RA+ positively selected. Receptor source: a man aged 18 to 30 in good health. Some clones in this sample may be carry-over from other donors' samples.

Note on this clone: The sample has other DNA sequences that encode this CDR3 too. The rearrangement joins TRBV7-6 to TRBJ2-7, with 8 bases aligning to TRBD1. The CDR3 extends over 13 amino acids. The germline V gene has CDR1 SGHVS and CDR2 FNYEAQ. Losses at the gene ends were 4 bases for V and 6 bases for J; bases not matched to a gene: 5. DNA for the CDR3: TGTGCCAGCAGCTCCCGAGGACAGGGCGAGCAGTACTTC. It codes for CASSSRGQGEQYF.

About this clone itself: The same CDR3 can be traced to other DNA sequences in this sample. The rearrangement uses TRBV2 and TRBJ2-2; TRBD2 is a possible D gene (5 bases). The CDR3 is 14 residues long. The germline gives CDR1 SNHLY, CDR2 FYNNEI. Trimming removed 4 bases at V and 0 bases at J, with 6 bases between. DNA for the CDR3: TGTGCCAGCAGTGGGACTGCGAACACCGGGGAGCTGTTTTTT. It translates to CASSGTANTGELFF.

Notes on this clone: Other nucleotide sequences from this sample produce the same CDR3. The CDR3 nucleotides read TGCGCCAGCAGCTTGGAGGGTCAGCCCCAGCATTTT. Its protein is CASSLEGQPQHF. V usage is TRBV5-1 and J usage is TRBJ1-5, with unresolved D. This CDR3 contains 12 residues. Trimming cost V 0 bases and J 6 bases, with 4 bases left between them. CDR1 is SGHRS and CDR2 is YFSETQ in the germline V gene.

Worth noting for this clone: This sample also contains other DNA sequences that code for the same CDR3. This rearrangement joins TRBV7-2 to TRBJ2-7, with D uncertain. CDR1 and CDR2 from the germline V gene are SGHTA and FQGNSA. Trimming cost V 4 bases and J 3 bases, with 7 bases left between them. CDR3 length equals 12 residues. The CDR3 loop is CASSSGRYEQYF. The CDR3, as DNA: TGTGCCAGCAGCTCCGGGCGCTACGAGCAGTACTTC.

This clone has only one observation. The V call is TRBV14, the J call TRBJ2-5; 14 bases fit TRBD2. Germline V CDR1 and CDR2: SGHDN, FVKESK. The J segment lost 5 bases and the V segment lost 3 bases, leaving 5 bases of the junction unmatched. This CDR3 comprises 16 residues. The DNA of the CDR3 is TGTGCCAGCAGCCAGCTTGGGACTAGCGGGAGTGAGACCCAGTACTTC. The encoded protein is CASSQLGTSGSETQYF.

The genes are TRBV2 and TRBJ2-4; perhaps TRBD2 as D (5 bases). V was trimmed by 5 bases and J by 3 bases, leaving 11 bases between them. This CDR3 comprises 14 residues. Germline values: CDR1 SNHLY, CDR2 FYNNEI. The CDR3 DNA follows: TGTGCCAGCAGTTCTTTGAGCGGCAAAAACATTCAGTACTTC. Translation: CASSSLSGKNIQYF.

V usage is TRBV19 and J usage is TRBJ2-7; unclear D gene. In germline, CDR1 is LNHDA, CDR2 SQIVND (reference sequence). The ends were cut back, 5 bases at V and 0 bases at J, with 2 bases in the middle. This CDR3 has 11 residues. The CDR3 coding sequence is TGTGCCAGTAGTTTCTCCTACGAGCAGTACTTC. This gives the protein CASSFSYEQYF.

As concerns this clone: Other DNA sequences in the sample encode the same CDR3. The V and J genes are TRBV5-1 and TRBJ2-6; D might be TRBD1 (6 bases). Trimming left V 4 bases short and J 3 bases short, with 11 bases between. CDR3 length: 15 residues. Germline values: CDR1 SGHRS, CDR2 YFSETQ. CDR3 in DNA: TGCGCCAGCAGCCCCACAGGGAGTGGGGCCAACGTCCTGACTTTC. This gives the protein CASSPTGSGANVLTF.

This chain connects TRBV7-9 to TRBJ2-2; 10 bases align to TRBD2. Germline V gene lookup returns CDR1 SEHNR and CDR2 FQNEAQ (reference sequence). Trimming removed 5 bases from V and 5 bases from J; junction bases left unmatched: 14. The CDR3 has 18 residues. CDR3: CASSPAGLAGVRTGELFF. DNA of the CDR3: TGTGCCAGCAGCCCCGCGGGGCTAGCGGGAGTACGAACCGGGGAGCTGTTTTTT.

The chain carries TRBV28 and TRBJ2-7; no reliable D call. Trimming took off 2 bases at V and 0 bases at J, with 11 bases between the two ends. From germline, CDR1 is MDHEN and CDR2 SYDVKM. The CDR3 runs 15 residues. The CDR3: CASSLAHPPSYEQYF. The CDR3 nucleotides read TGTGCCAGCAGTTTAGCGCACCCACCCTCCTACGAGCAGTACTTC. Using reference TRBV28 and TRBJ2-7 for the parts outside the CDR3, the full variable domain is DVKVTQSSRYLVKRTGEKVFLECVQDMDHENMFWYRQDPGLGLRLIYFSYDVKMKEKGDIPEGYSVSREKKERFSLILESASTNQTSMYLCASSLAHPPSYEQYFGPGTRLTVT.

The CDR3 loop reads CASSSSGTPGGNTF. The CDR3 DNA reads as TGCGCCAGCAGCTCCTCCGGGACACCCGGAGGTAACACCTTC. The rearrangement uses TRBV5-1 and TRBJ1-2, with D tentatively TRBD1 (6 bases). Trimming took off 3 bases at V and 12 bases at J, with 21 bases between the two ends. Germline V gene sequence: CDR1 SGHRS, CDR2 YFSETQ. CDR3 length: 14 amino acids.

The chain links TRBV7-2 to TRBJ1-1; D is unclear. Germline CDR1 reads SGHTA; CDR2 reads FQGNSA. Trimming took 4 bases from V and 1 from J, leaving 16 bases between them. This CDR3 has 16 amino acids. CDR3 amino acids: CASSSRLRTGNTEAFF. The DNA of the CDR3 is TGTGCCAGCAGCTCCCGATTACGGACGGGGAACACTGAAGCTTTCTTT.

This chain connects TRBV4-3 to TRBJ2-7, with D possibly being TRBD1 (6 bases). The V end was cut by 1 base, the J end by 2 bases, with 12 bases between. Germline V CDR1 and CDR2: LGHNA, YSLEER. This CDR3 contains 15 residues. CDR3 in DNA: TGCGCCAGCAGCCAAGGGGCAGGGGCTACCTACGAGCAGTACTTC. Translating gives CASSQGAGATYEQYF.

The gene calls are TRBV5-5 and TRBJ2-2, with D perhaps TRBD2 (6 bases). CDR3 length: 16 residues. Germline CDR1 reads SGHKS; CDR2 reads YYEKEE (reference sequence). Trimming cost V 0 bases and J 3 bases, with 12 bases left between them. The CDR3 DNA reads as TGTGCCAGCAGCTTGGCCAGCGGAGGGGACACCGGGGAGCTGTTTTTT. It translates to CASSLASGGDTGELFF.

The chain carries TRBV28 and TRBJ2-7; 11 bases map to TRBD2. CDR3 size: 16 residues. Trimming took 3 bases from V and 1 from J; bases not matched to a gene: 5. Germline V CDR1 and CDR2: MDHEN, SYDVKM. The CDR3 DNA is TGTGCCAGCAGTTTGGCGGGACTAGCGGCTTCCTACGAGCAGTACTTC. Amino acids: CASSLAGLAASYEQYF.

The V call is TRBV28, the J call TRBJ1-1, with 7 bases fitting TRBD1. V trimming: 6 bases; J trimming: 0 bases; junction bases outside the gene matches: 7. Germline V gene sequence: CDR1 MDHEN, CDR2 SYDVKM. CDR3 length: 15 residues. Here the CDR3 reads CASRLTGVMNTEAFF. The CDR3 DNA sequence: TGTGCCAGCAGGCTCACAGGGGTTATGAACACTGAAGCTTTCTTT.

J is TRBJ1-2 and V is TRBV7-9, with 8 positions matching TRBD1. In germline, CDR1 is SEHNR, CDR2 FQNEAQ (reference sequence). The CDR3 covers 14 residues. V shed 4 bases, J shed 4 bases, and the junction held 5 bases outside the gene matches. For the CDR3, the DNA is TGTGCCAGCAGCTCGACAGGGGTGGCCTATGGCTACACCTTC. It yields the protein CASSSTGVAYGYTF.